This T cell receptor beta chain was obtained from a study of blood T cells in healthy people across ages (dated by TCRdb to about 2015). Regarding the complete study: In model experiments, template switching captured about one uniquely barcoded TCR beta cDNA molecule for every two T cells. The donors were divided into four age groups: young (average around 17 years), middle-aged (about 39), aged (about 56) and long-lived (about 80). The study analyzed two additional independent replicas of 1 million unique cDNA reads from the same blood draw for two donors, one aged 18 to 29 and one aged 80 or older. The study measured age-related changes in TCR beta repertoire diversity using deep sequencing normalized with unique cDNA molecular identifiers. General study outcomes and caveats: Observed TCR beta diversity per million T cells fell roughly linearly with age, and a significant reduction was already apparent by age approximately 41. Compared with the aged group, the long-lived group had more naive CD4+ T cells, fewer expanded clones and increased TCR diversity, a pattern suggesting age selection. The percentage of naive T cells measured by flow cytometry correlated strongly with observed TCR beta diversity. Total diversity estimates from one million sequenced T cells were considered lower bounds and underestimates. Since profiling was done on bulk unsorted PBMCs, naive and antigen-experienced compartments could not be conclusively compared. Because donor CMV infection status was unknown, age-related changes in expanded clonotypes were potentially confounded.

Systemically healthy Caucasian individuals from Russia, roughly 40 in total and aged 6 to 90 years, were included as donors. Each donor gave about 9.7 milliliters of peripheral blood, drawn into EDTA-treated Vacutainer tubes. Ficoll-Paque density-gradient centrifugation was used to isolate PBMCs, with at least 7 million obtained per sample. Trizol reagent was used to extract total RNA from the PBMCs, yielding at least 6 micrograms per sample. The percentages of naive CD45RAhigh/CD27high T cells were determined by flow cytometry on a PBMC aliquot from every donor. This clonotype has more than one count but fewer than ten. No cognate antigen has been identified for it. No much larger clone is present one base from it, and per-base qualities are unavailable. The library was made by 5' RACE. Reads for this sample came from an Illumina HiSeq 2500. A second roughly 7 to 11 cycle PCR used a sample-barcoded 5' primer and a J-beta primer mix. A template-switch 5' adaptor carrying 12 random nucleotides introduced a unique molecular identifier onto each TCR beta cDNA molecule. Each sample yielded at least 2.5 million CDR3-containing paired-end reads. All of the RNA was converted into first-strand cDNA using the Mint cDNA synthesis kit, with a TRBC-specific oligonucleotide serving as the primer. Following uracil-DNA glycosylase treatment, a first 18-cycle PCR with universal primers M1SS and BC2_uni_R was performed on all cDNA. The authors processed their data as follows. For normalization, 1 million high-quality reads were randomly selected from each sample, with every read carrying a distinct molecular identifier. Reads sharing molecular identifiers were discarded rather than binned into consensus sequences. MiTCR, with a Q25 quality threshold and the strictest error-elimination algorithm, was used for CDR3 identification, clonotype clustering and error correction. A nonparametric unseen species model with Euler transformation was used to estimate lower-bound total TCR beta diversity. TCRdb reprocessed the public reads (quality trimming at Q25 with fastp, clone calling with MiXCR) and kept in-frame beta chains. Identical CDR3 protein sequences are pooled into one entry, listed with their most common genes and DNA. TCRdb's processing, not the authors' own work, is the source of the V and J calls. The sample yields roughly 700,000 distinct CDR3 sequences; roughly 25% were counted once. Clones ranked in the top ten supply roughly 9% of the sample.

Per the germline V gene, SGDLS is the CDR1 and YYNGEE is the CDR2. The CDR3 numbers 20 residues from cysteine through phenylalanine. Only CDR3 DNA remains: 60 bases, in frame from the first base. Clipping removes 5 bases from V and 2 bases from J, with 15 as the unmatched junction base count. The same specimen was also included in a second study, on T cells of mothers and their children. The second study's paper adds: Nine systemically healthy Caucasian individuals served as donors, namely three mothers together with their six children. cDNA synthesis used all of the extracted RNA, with around 1.6 ug of RNA in each 15 ul reaction. Sample barcodes and 2-4 random nucleotides were added via the M1S primer in the second PCR. Each mother yielded over 8.5 million TCR beta CDR3 reads and each child 3 million or so reads. In both related and unrelated pairs, thymic selection shapes the output of TCR recombination in a similar way, with inherited differences having only a minor effect. Normalized repertoire overlap was always slightly but never significantly higher in related than unrelated mother-child pairs. No persistent microchimeric T cell clones were detected, at a sensitivity of around 100 clones per million clonotypes. Deep NGS was used in the study to compare the TCR beta repertoires of mothers and children and to look for features that separate related mother-child pairs from unrelated individuals. The mean age was about 40 +/- 4 years for the mothers and about 12 +/- 4 years for the children. Libraries were sequenced on Illumina HiSeq 2000 with 100+100 nt paired-end reads after adapter ligation with NEBNext reagents. Mother and child libraries were prepared a month apart and sequenced in separate runs to prevent cross-contamination. For each donor, somewhere between about 450,000 and 2,100,000 distinct TCR beta clonotypes were identified. Naive TCR beta clonotypes were estimated from low-frequency clonotypes matched to each donor's FACS-determined naive share, without sorting.

The clonotype comes from a boy aged 5-17 years in good health. Input material: blood. This sequence uses TRBV9 and TRBJ2-6, and 11 junctional nucleotides match TRBD1. The nucleotide sequence reads as follows: TGTGCCAGCAGTTTGGACCGGGACAGGGGGTCTTTCGCTGGGGCCAACGTCCTGACTTTC. Translation gives CASSLDRDRGSFAGANVLTF.